The rows below give T cell receptor beta chains drawn from one sample of a study of human T cells and chemical hapten exposure. TCRdb re-called the RACE reads with MiXCR, one entry per CDR3 protein. Here the sample spans around 99,000 distinct CDR3 sequences, about a tenth being singletons. This material consisted of whole blood, taken in connection with sensitization to the hapten diphenylcyclopropenone (DPC). Receptors were obtained from a woman in her forties with alopecia areata. Some clones in this sample may be carry-over from other donors' samples. Each CDR3 is given with its conserved first and last residue. The D gene is left open where the match is weak. Size is omitted from some rows. Given values are once, few, many or a class for expanded clones.

J gene: TRBJ2-3; D gene: TRBD2; V gene: TRBV5-1; clone size: few; CDR3 protein: CASSSGLAGTTDTQYF; CDR3 DNA: TGCGCCAGCAGCTCCGGACTAGCGGGAACCACAGATACGCAGTATTTT
J gene: TRBJ2-7; D gene: TRBD1; V gene: TRBV27; clone size: many; CDR3 protein: CASSIQGHDEQYF; CDR3 DNA: TGTGCCAGCAGTATACAGGGGCACGACGAGCAGTACTTC
J gene: TRBJ1-5; D gene: TRBD1; V gene: TRBV20-1; clone size: -; CDR3 protein: CSARARGTGVLNQPQHF; CDR3 DNA: TGCAGTGCTAGAGCTCGAGGAACAGGGGTTCTAAATCAGCCCCAGCATTTT
J gene: TRBJ1-2; D gene: -; V gene: TRBV9; clone size: few; CDR3 protein: CASSVGGREANGYTF; CDR3 DNA: TGTGCCAGCAGCGTAGGTGGCAGGGAAGCAAATGGCTACACCTTC
J gene: TRBJ2-7; D gene: TRBD1; V gene: TRBV7-8; clone size: many; CDR3 protein: CASRSDRVIYEQYF; CDR3 DNA: TGTGCCAGCAGGTCGGACAGGGTTATCTACGAGCAGTACTTC
J gene: TRBJ1-1; D gene: TRBD1; V gene: TRBV18; clone size: few; CDR3 protein: CASSPITGTGGNTEAFF; CDR3 DNA: TGTGCCAGCTCACCAATTACAGGGACAGGCGGGAACACTGAAGCTTTCTTT
J gene: TRBJ2-1; D gene: TRBD2; V gene: TRBV6-4; clone size: -; CDR3 protein: CASSEASGGVDEQFF; CDR3 DNA: TGTGCCAGCAGTGAAGCTAGCGGGGGGGTAGATGAGCAGTTCTTC
J gene: TRBJ2-1; D gene: -; V gene: TRBV7-2; clone size: -; CDR3 protein: CASSLGPGTSNEQFF; CDR3 DNA: TGTGCCAGCAGCTTAGGTCCCGGGACCTCCAATGAGCAGTTCTTC
J gene: TRBJ1-5; D gene: -; V gene: TRBV20-1; clone size: -; CDR3 protein: CSARGVGGVSSPQHF; CDR3 DNA: TGCAGTGCTAGAGGTGTGGGCGGGGTGAGCAGCCCCCAGCATTTT
J gene: TRBJ2-7; D gene: -; V gene: TRBV30; clone size: -; CDR3 protein: CAWIKLGGSSYEQYF; CDR3 DNA: TGTGCCTGGATAAAATTGGGGGGTAGCTCCTACGAGCAGTACTTC
J gene: TRBJ1-1; D gene: TRBD1; V gene: TRBV2; clone size: many; CDR3 protein: CASNRDRSHTEAFF; CDR3 DNA: TGTGCCAGCAACCGGGACAGGTCCCACACTGAAGCTTTCTTT
J gene: TRBJ1-1; D gene: -; V gene: TRBV5-5; clone size: few; CDR3 protein: CASTKEGQNTEAFF; CDR3 DNA: TGTGCCAGCACGAAAGAGGGGCAGAACACTGAAGCTTTCTTT
J gene: TRBJ2-5; D gene: TRBD2; V gene: TRBV6-6; clone size: few; CDR3 protein: CASSRRTGTTQETQYF; CDR3 DNA: TGTGCCAGCAGTCGTAGAACCGGGACTACACAAGAGACCCAGTACTTC
J gene: TRBJ1-3; D gene: -; V gene: TRBV3-1; clone size: -; CDR3 protein: CASSQGHQAGNTIYF; CDR3 DNA: TGTGCCAGCAGCCAAGGTCATCAGGCTGGAAACACCATATATTTT
J gene: TRBJ2-7; D gene: TRBD2; V gene: TRBV6-6; clone size: many; CDR3 protein: CASRNSGGTYEQYF; CDR3 DNA: TGTGCCAGCAGGAATAGCGGGGGAACCTACGAGCAGTACTTC
J gene: TRBJ2-1; D gene: -; V gene: TRBV12-3/TRBV12-4; clone size: many; CDR3 protein: CASSLEGASYNEQFF; CDR3 DNA: TGTGCCAGCAGTTTAGAAGGGGCCTCCTACAATGAGCAGTTCTTC